This T cell receptor (beta chain) appears in the sequencing data of a study of cytomegalovirus exposure and HLA in healthy donors. Method: immunoSEQ multiplex PCR; TCRdb's copy keeps in-frame clones and lacks some. This table has 130,000 to 150,000 clones, roughly 89% appearing once. The donors were members of the validation cohort, which comprised 90 to 150 subjects and was separate from the first cohort of 600 to 800 subjects. The CDR3 has 13 residues. The germline V and J ends were trimmed by 2 bases and 8 bases, with 9 bases remaining between them. Germline V gives CDR1 WNHNN, CDR2 SYGVQD (reference sequence).

This TCR derives from a woman younger than 35 in good health and CMV-seropositive. The genes are TRBV10-1 and TRBJ2-2; D is unresolved. The specimen was PBMCs. This CDR3 reads CASSEVVGGELFF. The CDR3 DNA reads as TGCGCCAGCAGTGAGGTCGTCGGGGGGGAGCTGTTTTTT.